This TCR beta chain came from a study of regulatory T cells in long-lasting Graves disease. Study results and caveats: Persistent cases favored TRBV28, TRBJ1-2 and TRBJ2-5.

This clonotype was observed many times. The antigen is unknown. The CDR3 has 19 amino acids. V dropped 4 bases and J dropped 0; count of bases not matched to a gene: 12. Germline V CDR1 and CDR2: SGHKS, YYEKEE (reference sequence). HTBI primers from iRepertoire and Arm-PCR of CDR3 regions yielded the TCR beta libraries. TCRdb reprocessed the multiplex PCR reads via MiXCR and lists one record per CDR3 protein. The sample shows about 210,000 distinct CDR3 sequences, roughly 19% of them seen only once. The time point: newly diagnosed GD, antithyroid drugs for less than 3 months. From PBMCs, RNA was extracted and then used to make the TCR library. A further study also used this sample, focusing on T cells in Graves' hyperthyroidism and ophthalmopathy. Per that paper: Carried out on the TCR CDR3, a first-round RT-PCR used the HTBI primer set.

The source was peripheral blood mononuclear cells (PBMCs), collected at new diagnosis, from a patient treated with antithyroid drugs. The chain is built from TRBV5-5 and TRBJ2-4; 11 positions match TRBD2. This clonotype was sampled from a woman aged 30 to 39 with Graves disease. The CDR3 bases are TGTGCCAGCAGCCCCCGGACTAGCGGGCCCGAAGGAGCCAAAAACATTCAGTACTTC. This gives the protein CASSPRTSGPEGAKNIQYF.